A selection of T cell receptor beta chains follows, all from one sample in a study of shared clonotypes between healthy human individuals. Assay used: immunoSEQ multiplex PCR; TCRdb lists only in-frame clones, some missing. The profile shows hundreds of thousands of clones, around three quarters of them singletons. The sample consisted of memory CD4+ T cells sorted from blood. These receptors were collected from a woman aged 30 to 39 in good health. Each CDR3 is given with its conserved first and last residue. D genes are given only for firm matches. Clone size is shown for a subset of rows, as once, few, many or a class of expanded clone.

j_call: TRBJ1-4
clone_size: few
d_call: NA
v_call: TRBV5-8
cdr3_aa: CASTPFRGRAREKLFF
cdr3_nt: TGTGCCAGCACCCCATTTCGGGGACGGGCCCGGGAAAAACTGTTTTTT

j_call: TRBJ1-5
clone_size: NA
d_call: NA
v_call: TRBV9
cdr3_aa: CASSVAEGIGQPQHF
cdr3_nt: TGTGCCAGCAGCGTAGCGGAAGGGATCGGTCAGCCCCAGCATTTT

j_call: TRBJ2-2
clone_size: NA
d_call: TRBD2
v_call: TRBV7-2
cdr3_aa: CASSSIAGVAGELFF
cdr3_nt: TGTGCCAGCAGCTCCATAGCGGGAGTAGCCGGGGAGCTGTTTTTT

j_call: TRBJ1-1
clone_size: few
d_call: NA
v_call: TRBV5-5
cdr3_aa: CASRKAGRLDTEAFF
cdr3_nt: TGTGCCAGCCGGAAAGCAGGGAGATTGGACACTGAAGCTTTCTTT

j_call: TRBJ2-1
clone_size: NA
d_call: NA
v_call: TRBV6-6
cdr3_aa: CASSYLDPGADEQFF
cdr3_nt: TGTGCCAGCAGTTACCTGGACCCCGGCGCGGATGAGCAGTTCTTC

j_call: TRBJ1-2
clone_size: NA
d_call: NA
v_call: TRBV6-1
cdr3_aa: CASSGGTGYGYTF
cdr3_nt: TGTGCCAGCAGTGGAGGGACGGGGTATGGCTACACCTTC

j_call: TRBJ2-7
clone_size: NA
d_call: NA
v_call: TRBV5-4
cdr3_aa: CASSQDHYEQYF
cdr3_nt: TGTGCCAGCAGCCAAGACCACTACGAGCAGTACTTC

j_call: TRBJ2-3
clone_size: NA
d_call: NA
v_call: TRBV29-1
cdr3_aa: CSVEGAAADTQYF
cdr3_nt: TGCAGCGTTGAGGGAGCCGCAGCGGATACGCAGTATTTT

j_call: TRBJ2-2
clone_size: few
d_call: NA
v_call: TRBV6-1
cdr3_aa: CASSANALKTGELFF
cdr3_nt: TGTGCCAGCAGTGCCAACGCCCTTAAAACCGGGGAGCTGTTTTTT

j_call: TRBJ1-5
clone_size: few
d_call: TRBD1
v_call: TRBV6-1
cdr3_aa: CASSDRGFQPQHF
cdr3_nt: TGTGCCAGCAGTGACAGGGGGTTTCAGCCCCAGCATTTT

j_call: TRBJ2-7
clone_size: once
d_call: NA
v_call: TRBV19
cdr3_aa: CASRPNLLSGEQYF
cdr3_nt: TGTGCCAGTAGACCTAACCTTCTATCGGGGGAGCAGTACTTC

j_call: TRBJ2-6
clone_size: NA
d_call: TRBD1
v_call: TRBV11-2
cdr3_aa: CASSSEGAGANVLTF
cdr3_nt: TGTGCCAGCAGCTCCGAGGGGGCAGGGGCCAACGTCCTGACTTTC

j_call: TRBJ1-1
clone_size: NA
d_call: TRBD1
v_call: TRBV27
cdr3_aa: CASSKGQGQGDWSTEAFF
cdr3_nt: TGTGCCAGCAGCAAAGGGCAGGGACAGGGGGATTGGAGCACTGAAGCTTTCTTT

j_call: TRBJ2-1
clone_size: many
d_call: NA
v_call: TRBV11-2
cdr3_aa: CASSLDRVNNEQFF
cdr3_nt: TGTGCCAGCAGCTTAGACAGGGTAAACAATGAGCAGTTCTTC

j_call: TRBJ2-2
clone_size: NA
d_call: NA
v_call: TRBV27
cdr3_aa: CASSLTHGELFF
cdr3_nt: TGTGCCAGCAGTTTAACTCACGGGGAGCTGTTTTTT

j_call: TRBJ1-1
clone_size: once
d_call: NA
v_call: TRBV6-5
cdr3_aa: CASSYYGTKGAFF
cdr3_nt: TGTGCCAGCAGTTACTACGGAACGAAAGGAGCTTTCTTT

j_call: TRBJ1-3
clone_size: NA
d_call: NA
v_call: TRBV5-6
cdr3_aa: CASSLYGTQGVNTIYF
cdr3_nt: TGTGCCAGCAGCTTGTACGGTACGCAGGGAGTAAACACCATATATTTT

j_call: TRBJ2-1
clone_size: NA
d_call: NA
v_call: TRBV5-1
cdr3_aa: CASSLFPSVIDEQFF
cdr3_nt: TGCGCCAGCAGCCTTTTTCCCAGCGTGATTGATGAGCAGTTCTTC

j_call: TRBJ2-5
clone_size: NA
d_call: TRBD2
v_call: TRBV5-1
cdr3_aa: CASTSFSIAGGETQYF
cdr3_nt: TGCGCCAGCACCAGCTTTTCAATAGCGGGCGGGGAGACCCAGTACTTC

j_call: TRBJ1-4
clone_size: many
d_call: TRBD1
v_call: TRBV28
cdr3_aa: CASSLYSGGATNEKLFF
cdr3_nt: TGTGCCAGCAGTTTATACTCAGGGGGCGCAACTAATGAAAAACTGTTTTTT

j_call: TRBJ1-2
clone_size: NA
d_call: TRBD1
v_call: TRBV6-4
cdr3_aa: CASSDRTGGAHYGYTF
cdr3_nt: TGTGCCAGCAGTGATCGGACAGGGGGCGCCCACTATGGCTACACCTTC

j_call: TRBJ1-1
clone_size: NA
d_call: TRBD1
v_call: TRBV2
cdr3_aa: CASRAQGGAYTEAFF
cdr3_nt: TGTGCCAGCAGGGCCCAGGGGGGGGCTTACACTGAAGCTTTCTTT

j_call: TRBJ1-5
clone_size: NA
d_call: NA
v_call: TRBV5-1
cdr3_aa: CASSLDGQPNQPQHF
cdr3_nt: TGCGCCAGCAGCTTGGACGGACAGCCCAATCAGCCCCAGCATTTT

j_call: TRBJ1-2
clone_size: NA
d_call: TRBD1
v_call: TRBV27
cdr3_aa: CASRDRVYGYTF
cdr3_nt: TGTGCCAGCCGGGACAGGGTTTATGGCTACACCTTC

j_call: TRBJ1-1
clone_size: many
d_call: NA
v_call: TRBV29-1
cdr3_aa: CSSKVGREAFF
cdr3_nt: TGCAGCTCAAAAGTAGGTCGTGAAGCTTTCTTT

j_call: TRBJ2-7
clone_size: NA
d_call: TRBD1
v_call: TRBV2
cdr3_aa: CASSEQGAGAFYYEQYF
cdr3_nt: TGTGCCAGCAGTGAACAGGGGGCAGGGGCTTTCTACTACGAGCAGTACTTC

j_call: TRBJ2-2
clone_size: NA
d_call: TRBD2
v_call: TRBV7-6
cdr3_aa: CASSGLTSGSTGELFF
cdr3_nt: TGTGCCAGCAGCGGGCTTACTAGCGGGAGCACCGGGGAGCTGTTTTTT

j_call: TRBJ2-1
clone_size: NA
d_call: TRBD1
v_call: TRBV9
cdr3_aa: CASSPRGTDIGQFF
cdr3_nt: TGTGCCAGCAGCCCCAGAGGGACAGACATTGGGCAGTTCTTC